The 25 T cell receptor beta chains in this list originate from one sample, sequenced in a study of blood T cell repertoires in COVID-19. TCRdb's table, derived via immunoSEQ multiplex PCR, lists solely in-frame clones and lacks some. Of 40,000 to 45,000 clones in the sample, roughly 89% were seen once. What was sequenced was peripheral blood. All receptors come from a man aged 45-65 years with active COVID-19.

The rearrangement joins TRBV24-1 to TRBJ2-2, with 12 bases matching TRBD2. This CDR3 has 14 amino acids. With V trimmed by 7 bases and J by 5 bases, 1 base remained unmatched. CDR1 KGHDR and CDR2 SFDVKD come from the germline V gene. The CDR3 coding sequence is TGTGCCACCAGCCTAGCGGGAGGGACCGGGGAGCTGTTTTTT. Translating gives CATSLAGGTGELFF.

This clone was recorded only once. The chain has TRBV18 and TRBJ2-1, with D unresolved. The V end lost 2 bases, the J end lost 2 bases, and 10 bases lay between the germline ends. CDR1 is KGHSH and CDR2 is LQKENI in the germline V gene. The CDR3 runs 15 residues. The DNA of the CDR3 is TGTGCCAGCTCACCAACAGAGTATCCCTACAATGAGCAGTTCTTC. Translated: CASSPTEYPYNEQFF.

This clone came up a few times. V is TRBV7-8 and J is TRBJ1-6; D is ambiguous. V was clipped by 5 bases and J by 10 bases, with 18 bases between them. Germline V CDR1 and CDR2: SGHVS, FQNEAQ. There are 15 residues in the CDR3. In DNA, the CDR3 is TGTGCCAGCAGCCCCCGAGGCGGCGGTTGGTCACCCCTCCACTTT. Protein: CASSPRGGGWSPLHF.

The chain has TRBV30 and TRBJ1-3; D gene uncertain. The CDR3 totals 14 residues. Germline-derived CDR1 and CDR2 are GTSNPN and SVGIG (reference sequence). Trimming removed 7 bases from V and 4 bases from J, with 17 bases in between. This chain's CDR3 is CAFLPRGRGNTIYF. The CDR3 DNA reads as TGTGCCTTTCTACCCCGAGGGCGGGGAAACACCATATATTTT.

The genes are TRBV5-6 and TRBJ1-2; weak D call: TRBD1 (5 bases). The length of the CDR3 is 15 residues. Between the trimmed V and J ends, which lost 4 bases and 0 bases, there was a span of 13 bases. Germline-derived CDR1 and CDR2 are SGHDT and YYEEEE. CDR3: CASSQPGSANYGYTF. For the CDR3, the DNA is TGTGCCAGCAGCCAACCAGGGTCCGCTAACTATGGCTACACCTTC.

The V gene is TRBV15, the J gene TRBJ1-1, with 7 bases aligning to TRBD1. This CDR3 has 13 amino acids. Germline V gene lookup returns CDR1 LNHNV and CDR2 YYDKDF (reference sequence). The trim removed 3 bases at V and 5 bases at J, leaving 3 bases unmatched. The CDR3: CATSRRGRTEAFF. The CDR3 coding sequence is TGTGCCACCAGCAGGAGGGGGCGGACTGAAGCTTTCTTT.

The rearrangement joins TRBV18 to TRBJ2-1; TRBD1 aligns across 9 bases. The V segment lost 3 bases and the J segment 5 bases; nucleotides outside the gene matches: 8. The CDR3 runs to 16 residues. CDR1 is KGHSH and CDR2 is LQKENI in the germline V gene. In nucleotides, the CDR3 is TGTGCCAGCTCACCCACACAGGGGGCGCTTCACAATGAGCAGTTCTTC. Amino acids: CASSPTQGALHNEQFF.

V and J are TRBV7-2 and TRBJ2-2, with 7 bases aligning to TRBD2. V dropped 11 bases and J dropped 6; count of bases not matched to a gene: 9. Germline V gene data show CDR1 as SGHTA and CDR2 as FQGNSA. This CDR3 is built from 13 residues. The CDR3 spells CAQALAESGELFF. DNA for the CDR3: TGTGCCCAGGCTCTAGCGGAGTCCGGGGAGCTGTTTTTT.

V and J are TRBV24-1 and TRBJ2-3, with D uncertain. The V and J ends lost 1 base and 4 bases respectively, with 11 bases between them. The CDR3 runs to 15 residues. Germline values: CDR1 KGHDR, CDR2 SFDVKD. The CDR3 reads CATSDLTESPDTQYF. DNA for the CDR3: TGTGCCACCAGTGATTTAACCGAAAGCCCAGATACGCAGTATTTT.

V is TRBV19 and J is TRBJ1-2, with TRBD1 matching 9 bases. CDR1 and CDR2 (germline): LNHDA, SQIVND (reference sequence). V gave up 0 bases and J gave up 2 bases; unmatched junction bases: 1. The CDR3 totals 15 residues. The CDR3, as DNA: TGTGCCAGTAGTATAGAAGGGACAGGGAACTATGGCTACACCTTC. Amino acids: CASSIEGTGNYGYTF. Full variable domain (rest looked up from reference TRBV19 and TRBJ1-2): DGGITQSPKYLFRKEGQNVTLSCEQNLNHDAMYWYRQDPGQGLRLIYYSQIVNDFQKGDIAEGYSVSREKKESFPLTVTSAQKNPTAFYLCASSIEGTGNYGYTFGSGTRLTVV.

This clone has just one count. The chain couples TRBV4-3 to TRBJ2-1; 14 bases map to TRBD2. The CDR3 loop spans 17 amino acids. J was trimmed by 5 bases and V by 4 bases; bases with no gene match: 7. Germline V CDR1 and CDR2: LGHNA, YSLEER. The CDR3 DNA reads TGCGCCAGCAGCCTCGGGACTAGCGGGAGTATCAACAATGAGCAGTTCTTC. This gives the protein CASSLGTSGSINNEQFF.

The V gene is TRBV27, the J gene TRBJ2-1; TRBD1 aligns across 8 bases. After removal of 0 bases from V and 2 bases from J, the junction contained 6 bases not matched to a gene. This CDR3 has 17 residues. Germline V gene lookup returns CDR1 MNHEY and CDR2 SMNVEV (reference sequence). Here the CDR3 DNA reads TGTGCCAGCAGTTTATCGGGGCAGGGGGCCACCTACAATGAGCAGTTCTTC. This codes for CASSLSGQGATYNEQFF.

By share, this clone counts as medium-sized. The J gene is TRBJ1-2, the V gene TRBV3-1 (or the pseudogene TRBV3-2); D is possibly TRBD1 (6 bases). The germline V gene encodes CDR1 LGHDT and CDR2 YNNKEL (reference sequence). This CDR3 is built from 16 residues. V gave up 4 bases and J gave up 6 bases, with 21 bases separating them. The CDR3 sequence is CASSLEAYRAEDGYTF. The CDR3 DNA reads TGTGCCAGCAGCCTCGAAGCGTACAGGGCAGAGGATGGCTACACCTTC.

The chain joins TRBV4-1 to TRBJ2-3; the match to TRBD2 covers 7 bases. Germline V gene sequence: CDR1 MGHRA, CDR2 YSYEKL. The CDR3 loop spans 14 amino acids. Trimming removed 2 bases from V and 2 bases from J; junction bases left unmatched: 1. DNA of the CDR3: TGCGCCAGCAGCCAACTAGCGGACACAGATACGCAGTATTTT. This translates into CASSQLADTDTQYF.

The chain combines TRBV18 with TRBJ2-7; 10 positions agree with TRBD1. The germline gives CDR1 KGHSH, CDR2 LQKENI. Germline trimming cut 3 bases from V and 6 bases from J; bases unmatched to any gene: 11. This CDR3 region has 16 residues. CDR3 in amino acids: CASSPREGQGISEQYF. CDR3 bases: TGTGCCAGCTCACCTCGAGAGGGACAGGGGATCTCCGAGCAGTACTTC.

The CDR3 protein is CASSPYTVSGELFF. The DNA of the CDR3 is TGTGCCAGCAGTCCGTACACAGTTTCCGGGGAGCTGTTTTTT. J is TRBJ2-2 and V is TRBV6-2 or TRBV6-3; no clear D gene. This CDR3 region has 14 residues. Deletions cut 5 bases from V and 6 bases from J, with 13 bases between. Germline loops: CDR1 MNHEY, CDR2 SVGEGT.

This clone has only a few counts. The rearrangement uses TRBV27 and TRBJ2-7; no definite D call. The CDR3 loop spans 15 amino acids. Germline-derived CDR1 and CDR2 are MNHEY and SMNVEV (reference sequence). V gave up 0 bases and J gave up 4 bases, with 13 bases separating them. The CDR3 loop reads CASSLSNSLSYEQYF. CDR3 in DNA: TGTGCCAGCAGTTTATCGAACAGTCTATCTTACGAGCAGTACTTC.

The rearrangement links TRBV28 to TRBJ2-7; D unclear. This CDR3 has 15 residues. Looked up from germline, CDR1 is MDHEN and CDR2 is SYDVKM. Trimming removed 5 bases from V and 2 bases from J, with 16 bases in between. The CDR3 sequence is CASSPRGFEAYEQYF. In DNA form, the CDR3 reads TGTGCCAGCAGTCCTCGAGGCTTTGAGGCCTACGAGCAGTACTTC.

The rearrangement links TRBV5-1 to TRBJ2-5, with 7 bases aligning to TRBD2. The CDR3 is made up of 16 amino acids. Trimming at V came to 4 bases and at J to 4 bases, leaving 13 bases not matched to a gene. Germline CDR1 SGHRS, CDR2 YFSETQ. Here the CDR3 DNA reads TGCGCCAGCAGCCTGTTCGGGGCGGGAGAGGGAGAGACCCAGTACTTC. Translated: CASSLFGAGEGETQYF.

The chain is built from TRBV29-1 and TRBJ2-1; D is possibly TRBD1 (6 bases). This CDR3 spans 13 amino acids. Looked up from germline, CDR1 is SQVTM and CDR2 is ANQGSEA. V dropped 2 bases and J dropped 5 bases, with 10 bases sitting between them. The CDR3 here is CSVEKDSNNEQFF. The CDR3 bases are TGCAGCGTTGAAAAGGACAGCAACAATGAGCAGTTCTTC.

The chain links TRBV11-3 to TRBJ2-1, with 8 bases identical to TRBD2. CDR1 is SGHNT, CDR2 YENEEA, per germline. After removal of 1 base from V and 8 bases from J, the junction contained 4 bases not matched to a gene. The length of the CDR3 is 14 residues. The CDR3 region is CASSLGRGADEQFF. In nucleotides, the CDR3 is TGTGCCAGCAGCTTAGGGCGGGGGGCGGATGAGCAGTTCTTC.

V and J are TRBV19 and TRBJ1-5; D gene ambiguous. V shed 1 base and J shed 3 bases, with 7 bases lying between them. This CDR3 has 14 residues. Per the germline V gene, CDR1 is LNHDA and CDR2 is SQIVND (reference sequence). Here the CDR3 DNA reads TGTGCCAGTAGTATAGGAGTTCCCAATCAGCCCCAGCATTTT. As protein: CASSIGVPNQPQHF.

In DNA, the CDR3 is TGTGCCAGCAGCCCGGACAGGCCCCCGAATTCACCCCTCCACTTT. Its protein product is CASSPDRPPNSPLHF. The chain recombines TRBV14 with TRBJ1-6, with 7 bases aligning to TRBD1. The CDR3 is 15 amino acids. Unmatched junction bases numbered 7, after V lost 4 bases and J lost 7 bases. The V gene's germline CDR1 is SGHDN and CDR2 FVKESK.

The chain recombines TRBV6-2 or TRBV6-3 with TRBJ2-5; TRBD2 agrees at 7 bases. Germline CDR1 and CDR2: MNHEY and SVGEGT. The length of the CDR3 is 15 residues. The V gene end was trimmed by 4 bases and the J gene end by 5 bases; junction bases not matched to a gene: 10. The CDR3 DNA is TGTGCCAGCAGTTCCGCCGGGAGCGGGGAGGAGACCCAGTACTTC. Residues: CASSSAGSGEETQYF.

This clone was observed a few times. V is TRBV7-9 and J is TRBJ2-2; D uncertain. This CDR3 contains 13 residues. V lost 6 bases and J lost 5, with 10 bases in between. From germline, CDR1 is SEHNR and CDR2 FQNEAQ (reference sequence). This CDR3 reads CASSKDSTGELFF. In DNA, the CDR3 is TGTGCCAGCAGTAAAGACTCGACCGGGGAGCTGTTTTTT.